This TCR beta chain is from a study of T-cell reconstitution after alpha-beta-depleted transplantation in children. This clonotype turned up a few times. Antigen unknown. TCRbeta library preparation incorporated unique molecular identifiers. TCRdb redid the calling of the PCR reads with MiXCR, one entry per CDR3 protein. The profile shows about 460,000 distinct CDR3 sequences, over 9.5% of them singletons. Study-level points and caveats: One year after transplant, T-cell counts and diversity came mostly from newly produced T cells. There were some patients whose high TCRbeta diversity at day 60 came from surviving recipient T cells and thymic progenitors. Approximately two months post-transplant, alpha-beta T cells reportedly originated from several hundred expanded graft clones.

The V gene lost 2 bases and the J gene lost 4 bases, with 13 bases spanning the gap. The germline gives CDR1 LGHNA, CDR2 YNFKEQ. CDR3 size: 15 residues. This TCR was sampled from a child younger than 10 with inherited bone marrow failure, due to receive a stem cell transplant. The sample consisted of PBMCs, taken before TCRalphabeta/CD19-depleted stem cell transplant. The chain is built from TRBV4-2 and TRBJ2-3; weak D call: TRBD2 (6 bases). In nucleotides, the CDR3 is TGTGCCAGCAGCCAACCGGGAGAAGGGGCAGATACGCAGTATTTT. It is translated as CASSQPGEGADTQYF.